This entry lists 13 T cell receptor beta chains sequenced from one sample in a study of neurological immune-mediated disorders. A single record per CDR3 protein comes from TCRdb applying MiXCR to the 5' RACE reads. The sample holds 14,000 or so distinct CDR3 sequences, 8.5% to 12% seen once. The source material was PBMCs. The receptors derive from a woman aged 40 to 50 in good health.

This clonotype was observed many times. V is TRBV28 and J is TRBJ2-7; 8 bases are shared with TRBD2. Looked up from germline, CDR1 is MDHEN and CDR2 is SYDVKM. The CDR3 length is 14 residues. Trimming cost V 7 bases and J 2 bases; bases outside gene matches: 7. The CDR3 sequence: CASINSGTPYEQYF. In DNA, the CDR3 is TGTGCCAGCATCAATAGCGGGACTCCCTACGAGCAGTACTTC.

This clonotype was seen many times. For the CDR3, the DNA is TGTGCCATCAGTGGGGGGGAAGAGACCCAGTACTTC. It yields the protein CAISGGEETQYF. This sequence joins TRBV10-3 and TRBJ2-5, with a weak D call TRBD2 (6 bases). V was shortened by 4 bases and J by 3 bases, with 6 bases between the two germline ends. The germline V gene has CDR1 ENHRY and CDR2 SYGVKD. The length of the CDR3 is 12 residues.

There are many counts of this clonotype. The gene calls are TRBV7-9 and TRBJ2-3; 9 bases match TRBD2. With V trimmed by 5 bases and J by 2 bases, 11 bases remained unmatched. From germline, CDR1 is SEHNR and CDR2 FQNEAQ (reference sequence). CDR3 size: 17 residues. In DNA form, the CDR3 reads TGTGCCAGCAGCCCACGATCGAGCGGGGGGTCCACAGATACGCAGTATTTT. Amino acid sequence: CASSPRSSGGSTDTQYF.

In this sample, this clonotype turned up many times. CDR3 amino acids: CSARRRAGVNSPLHF. For the CDR3, the DNA is TGCAGTGCTAGAAGACGGGCAGGGGTAAATTCACCCCTCCACTTT. J is TRBJ1-6 and V is TRBV20-1; tentative D call: TRBD1 (6 bases). In germline, CDR1 is DFQATT, CDR2 SNEGSKA (reference sequence). This CDR3 is 15 amino acids long. Trimming shortened V by 2 bases and J by 7 bases, and 15 bases separated the two germline ends.

The table lists this clonotype with many counts. The rearrangement joins TRBV7-6 to TRBJ2-1; 8 bases map to TRBD2. There are 18 residues in the CDR3. In germline, CDR1 is SGHVS, CDR2 FNYEAQ. V lost 3 bases and J lost 7; bases outside the gene matches: 17. The CDR3 here is CASSFRWRGALDGNEQFF. DNA of the CDR3: TGTGCCAGCAGCTTCCGGTGGCGGGGGGCCCTCGATGGTAATGAGCAGTTCTTC.

In its sample, this clonotype was seen many times. The chain is built from TRBV5-1 and TRBJ2-2, with 7 bases aligning to TRBD1. Per germline, CDR1 SGHRS and CDR2 YFSETQ. The CDR3 has 15 amino acids. Unmatched junction bases numbered 10, after V lost 3 bases and J lost 8 bases. CDR3 region: CASSSGTASWGELFF. CDR3 in DNA: TGCGCCAGCAGCTCCGGGACAGCGAGTTGGGGGGAGCTGTTTTTT.

This clonotype was seen at least ten times. V and J are TRBV15 and TRBJ2-1, with D perhaps assigned TRBD1 or TRBD2 (5 bases each). CDR1 is LNHNV, CDR2 YYDKDF, per germline (reference sequence). Trimming stripped 5 bases from V and 9 bases from J, with 11 bases between. This CDR3 contains 12 residues. The CDR3 protein is CATSVMGTEQFF. Here the CDR3 DNA reads TGTGCCACCAGCGTAATGGGGACTGAGCAGTTCTTC.

This clonotype came up many times. V usage is TRBV3-1 and J usage is TRBJ1-2; D uncertain. V lost 5 bases to trimming and J lost 6 bases, with 19 bases between them. Germline assignment: CDR1 LGHDT and CDR2 YNNKEL (reference sequence). This CDR3 spans 15 amino acids. The CDR3 is CASSASPTGAHGYTF. The CDR3 region has the DNA TGTGCCAGCAGCGCTAGCCCTACGGGTGCGCATGGCTACACCTTC.

Judged by abundance, this clonotype is large. This chain joins TRBV7-2 and TRBJ2-1; no clear D. Trimming took 2 bases from V and 8 from J, leaving 7 bases between them. The CDR3 is made up of 12 amino acids. Germline values: CDR1 SGHTA, CDR2 FQGNSA. For the CDR3, the DNA is TGTGCCAGCAGCTTAAGGTTGCATGAGCAGTTCTTC. This translates into CASSLRLHEQFF.

V and J are TRBV5-1 and TRBJ2-1; maybe TRBD1 (7 bases). The CDR3 covers 14 residues. The germline gives CDR1 SGHRS, CDR2 YFSETQ. V was cut by 0 bases and J by 9 bases, with 13 bases left in between. This CDR3 is CASSLARGVREQFF. The DNA of the CDR3 is TGCGCCAGCAGCTTGGCCAGGGGGGTACGTGAGCAGTTCTTC.

The sample holds many counts of this clonotype. J is TRBJ2-7 and V is TRBV14; 7 bases match TRBD2. Germline CDR1 SGHDN, CDR2 FVKESK. The CDR3 extends over 14 amino acids. V was clipped by 1 base and J by 4 bases; unmatched bases: 4. The CDR3 DNA follows: TGTGCCAGCAGCCAAGGCGGGGGTACGTACGAGCAGTACTTC. Translated: CASSQGGGTYEQYF.

This clonotype counts as medium-sized (0.01 to 0.1%). This rearrangement joins TRBV5-1 to TRBJ1-1, with D possibly being TRBD1 (5 bases). Germline lookup yields CDR1 SGHRS and CDR2 YFSETQ. The V gene lost 2 bases and the J gene lost 1 base, with 6 bases spanning the gap. The CDR3 covers 13 residues. The CDR3 is CASSLQENTEAFF. The CDR3 DNA reads TGCGCCAGCAGCTTACAGGAGAACACTGAAGCTTTCTTT.

The chain couples TRBV5-1 to TRBJ2-7; D remains unclear. Trimming left V 3 bases short and J 5 bases short, with 6 bases between. Germline lookup yields CDR1 SGHRS and CDR2 YFSETQ. This CDR3 contains 11 residues. CDR3: CASSSHDEQYF. CDR3 DNA: TGCGCCAGCAGCTCCCACGACGAGCAGTACTTC.